These T cell receptor beta chains were read from a single sample in a study of T cell responses to AZD1222 COVID-19 vaccine. Data came from immunoSEQ multiplex PCR; TCRdb stores just in-frame clones and leaves some out. The sample has some 130,000 clones, approximately 90% seen once. The source was peripheral blood, collected on day 0 of AZD1222 vaccination. The receptors stem from an adult in good health. CDR3s include the opening cysteine and the closing phenylalanine or tryptophan. Each record gives: CDR3 length, V gene, D gene, J gene, clone size, CDR3 protein, CDR3 DNA. D genes are given only for firm matches. The listing skips clone size in some rows; elsewhere it reads once, few, many or a size class.

12	TRBV28	.	TRBJ1-1	.	CASSYINTEAFF	TGTGCCAGCAGTTATATAAACACTGAAGCTTTCTTT
15	TRBV30	.	TRBJ1-6	.	CAWSVPPQGNSPLHF	TGTGCCTGGAGTGTTCCTCCTCAGGGAAATTCACCCCTCCACTTT
14	TRBV19	.	TRBJ1-4	.	CASSNRVLNEKLFF	TGTGCCAGTAGTAACAGGGTTCTAAATGAAAAACTGTTTTTT
11	TRBV30	.	TRBJ1-1	.	CAWNQNTEAFF	TGTGCCTGGAATCAGAACACTGAAGCTTTCTTT
11	TRBV28	.	TRBJ2-1	.	CASKDYNEQFF	TGTGCCAGCAAAGACTACAATGAGCAGTTCTTC
17	TRBV28	.	TRBJ1-2	.	CASSLNSWGDYNYGYTF	TGTGCCAGCAGTTTAAATTCCTGGGGTGATTATAACTATGGCTACACCTTC
14	TRBV18	.	TRBJ1-5	.	CASSQLTENQPQHF	TGTGCCAGCTCACAATTGACGGAAAATCAGCCCCAGCATTTT
12	TRBV29-1	.	TRBJ2-5	.	CSVEWGRETQYF	TGCAGCGTTGAATGGGGGCGAGAGACCCAGTACTTC
12	TRBV28	TRBD1	TRBJ1-5	.	CATGTGRQPQHF	TGTGCCACAGGGACAGGGAGACAGCCCCAGCATTTT
13	TRBV19	TRBD1	TRBJ1-2	.	CASSPTQTGVNTF	TGTGCCAGTAGTCCCACACAGACAGGGGTAAACACCTTC
19	TRBV28	.	TRBJ1-4	.	CASRTNADPIVTQMKKLFF	TGTGCCAGCCGGACCAACGCAGACCCCATAGTGACTCAAATGAAAAAACTGTTTTTT
17	TRBV9	.	TRBJ1-3	.	CASSPSGDTYSGNTIYF	TGTGCCAGCAGCCCCTCCGGGGACACCTACTCTGGAAACACCATATATTTT
16	TRBV28	.	TRBJ1-6	.	CASRGGALGINSPLHF	TGTGCCAGCAGGGGGGGGGCATTGGGGATTAATTCACCCCTCCACTTT
14	TRBV7-3	.	TRBJ2-5	.	CASSPKGGQETQYF	TGTGCCAGCAGCCCCAAAGGGGGTCAAGAGACCCAGTACTTC
15	TRBV19	TRBD2	TRBJ2-1	.	CASSTSGSDYNEQFF	TGTGCCAGTAGTACCAGCGGGAGTGACTACAATGAGCAGTTCTTC
15	TRBV28	.	TRBJ1-1	.	CASSPSRGYRTEAFF	TGTGCCAGCAGTCCGTCCCGAGGTTATCGCACTGAAGCTTTCTTT
19	TRBV20-1	TRBD2	TRBJ2-1	.	CSASALRRLAGVYYNEQFF	TGCAGTGCTAGTGCCCTCCGCCGACTAGCGGGGGTGTACTACAATGAGCAGTTCTTC
15	TRBV4-3	.	TRBJ2-4	once	CASSQDLGNKNIQYF	TGCGCCAGCAGCCAAGATTTAGGGAACAAAAACATTCAGTACTTC
15	TRBV2	TRBD2	TRBJ2-1	once	CASSASGYSYNEQFF	TGTGCCAGCAGCGCTAGCGGGTACTCCTACAATGAGCAGTTCTTC
15	TRBV28	TRBD1	TRBJ1-1	.	CASTSPGTGLTEAFF	TGTGCCAGCACTTCCCCCGGGACAGGGCTCACTGAAGCTTTCTTT
12	TRBV18	.	TRBJ2-7	few	CASSPSSYEQYF	TGTGCCAGCTCACCGAGCTCCTACGAGCAGTACTTC
11	TRBV30	.	TRBJ2-7	once	CAWKQESEQYF	TGTGCCTGGAAACAGGAAAGCGAGCAGTACTTC
16	TRBV4-1	.	TRBJ1-4	.	CASSQDSRGGWEKLFF	TGCGCCAGCAGCCAAGATAGCAGGGGTGGTTGGGAAAAACTGTTTTTT
17	TRBV4-1	.	TRBJ1-2	.	CASSQDPWSGTRGGYTF	TGCGCCAGCAGCCAAGACCCCTGGTCGGGGACTCGGGGTGGCTACACCTTC
15	TRBV4-1	.	TRBJ2-2	.	CASSHFGGRTGELFF	TGCGCCAGCAGCCACTTTGGGGGGAGAACCGGGGAGCTGTTTTTT
13	TRBV7-2	.	TRBJ2-7	.	CASSLTPTYEQYF	TGTGCCAGCAGCTTAACCCCCACCTACGAGCAGTACTTC
15	TRBV20-1	TRBD1	TRBJ1-5	.	CSASWGQGSNQPQHF	TGCAGTGCTAGTTGGGGACAGGGGAGCAATCAGCCCCAGCATTTT
14	TRBV7-2	.	TRBJ2-2	.	CASSKDGNTGELFF	TGTGCCAGCAGCAAGGACGGGAACACCGGGGAGCTGTTTTTT
15	TRBV19	.	TRBJ2-1	.	CASSIVGLSYNEQFF	TGTGCCAGTAGTATAGTGGGTCTCTCCTACAATGAGCAGTTCTTC
15	TRBV9	.	TRBJ1-2	.	CASSVGGGGIYGYTF	TGTGCCAGCAGCGTCGGTGGGGGAGGGATCTATGGCTACACCTTC
15	TRBV9	.	TRBJ2-1	once	CASSVSGRSYNEQFF	TGTGCCAGCAGCGTTAGTGGCCGCTCCTACAATGAGCAGTTCTTC
18	TRBV5-1	.	TRBJ2-5	once	CASSPAPVVITYQETQYF	TGCGCCAGCAGCCCAGCGCCGGTAGTGATCACGTACCAAGAGACCCAGTACTTC
14	TRBV18	TRBD1	TRBJ2-7	.	CASSPGTGANEQYF	TGTGCCAGCTCACCTGGGACAGGGGCCAACGAGCAGTACTTC
15	TRBV4-2	TRBD1	TRBJ1-1	.	CASSQVLGGRTEAFF	TGTGCCAGCAGCCAAGTACTAGGGGGCCGCACTGAAGCTTTCTTT
13	TRBV14	.	TRBJ2-1	once	CASSQDLYNEQFF	TGTGCCAGCAGCCAAGATCTCTACAATGAGCAGTTCTTC
15	TRBV9	.	TRBJ1-1	.	CASSISWGMNTEAFF	TGTGCCAGCAGCATCTCGTGGGGTATGAACACTGAAGCTTTCTTT
12	TRBV28	.	TRBJ1-2	once	CASSEGQRGYTF	TGTGCCAGCAGTGAAGGACAGCGAGGCTACACCTTC
12	TRBV11-3	.	TRBJ1-1	.	CASSPRGGEAFF	TGTGCCAGCAGCCCCCGTGGGGGGGAAGCTTTCTTT
12	TRBV28	.	TRBJ1-1	.	CASSLRTYGAFF	TGTGCCAGCAGTTTGCGGACCTATGGAGCTTTCTTT
12	TRBV7-2	.	TRBJ1-1	.	CASSTQGLEAFF	TGTGCCAGCAGCACACAGGGACTTGAAGCTTTCTTT
14	TRBV28	.	TRBJ2-3	.	CASSLSRATDTQYF	TGTGCCAGCAGTTTATCCAGAGCCACAGATACGCAGTATTTT
15	TRBV2	TRBD1	TRBJ1-1	.	CASRTLGRGDTEAFF	TGTGCCAGCAGGACCTTGGGCAGGGGGGACACTGAAGCTTTCTTT
16	TRBV18	TRBD2	TRBJ2-1	once	CASSPSLAGAIDEQFF	TGTGCCAGCTCACCAAGTCTAGCGGGGGCTATCGATGAGCAGTTCTTC
13	TRBV12-3/TRBV12-4	.	TRBJ2-7	.	CASSPDNTYEQYF	TGTGCCAGCAGTCCCGACAATACCTACGAGCAGTACTTC
14	TRBV2	.	TRBJ1-1	.	CASSEVGLDTEAFF	TGTGCCAGCAGTGAAGTGGGGTTGGACACTGAAGCTTTCTTT
16	TRBV4-2	TRBD1	TRBJ1-4	.	CASSQTSTGGSEKLFF	TGTGCCAGCAGCCAAACCTCGACAGGGGGCTCCGAAAAACTGTTTTTT
13	TRBV7-2	.	TRBJ2-7	few	CASSLTPEYEQYF	TGTGCCAGCAGCTTAACGCCAGAATACGAGCAGTACTTC
15	TRBV5-5	.	TRBJ1-1	.	CASSLAVRGSTEAFF	TGTGCCAGCAGCTTGGCCGTCAGGGGAAGTACTGAAGCTTTCTTT